The rows below give T cell receptor beta chains drawn from one sample of a study of tumor and adjacent non-tumor tissue in lung cancer. TCRdb re-analysed the multiplex PCR reads in MiXCR, keeping a single row per CDR3 protein. The sample has over 100,000 distinct CDR3 sequences; 60% to 65% are singletons. Input material: distant non-tumor lung tissue. The receptors originated from a man aged 55 to 70 with non-small cell lung cancer. The CDR3 runs from the conserved cysteine through the conserved F or W. D genes are given only for firm matches. A clone size is listed for some rows: how often the clone was seen (once, few, many), or a class if it is expanded.

J gene: TRBJ2-3
clone size: many
D gene: TRBD2
V gene: TRBV10-1
CDR3 DNA: TGCGCCAGCAGTGATCAGCGGGGGTACACAGATACGCAGTATTTT
CDR3 protein: CASSDQRGYTDTQYF

J gene: TRBJ1-5
clone size: few
D gene: -
V gene: TRBV4-1
CDR3 DNA: TGCGTCAGCAGCCAAGTCGTCGCGCCCCAGCATTTC
CDR3 protein: CVSSQVVAPQHF

J gene: TRBJ2-3
clone size: -
D gene: TRBD2
V gene: TRBV12-3/TRBV12-4
CDR3 DNA: TGTACCACCAGTACTAGCGGGAGATTCGGTGATACGCAGTATTTT
CDR3 protein: CTTSTSGRFGDTQYF

J gene: TRBJ1-2
clone size: -
D gene: -
V gene: TRBV5-1
CDR3 DNA: TGCGCCAGCAGCCTGGACGGTGTGAATGGCTACATCTTC
CDR3 protein: CASSLDGVNGYIF

J gene: TRBJ2-5
clone size: -
D gene: -
V gene: TRBV2
CDR3 DNA: TGTGCCAGCAGGGGGATGGGATCCCAAGAGACCCAGTACTTC
CDR3 protein: CASRGMGSQETQYF

J gene: TRBJ2-7
clone size: -
D gene: -
V gene: TRBV25-1
CDR3 DNA: TGTGCCAGCGACGGTAGGGCAGGTACATACGAGCAGTACTTC
CDR3 protein: CASDGRAGTYEQYF

J gene: TRBJ2-1
clone size: many
D gene: -
V gene: TRBV28
CDR3 DNA: TGTGCCAGCACTCTCTGGAACAATGAGCAGTTCTTC
CDR3 protein: CASTLWNNEQFF

J gene: TRBJ2-1
clone size: -
D gene: -
V gene: TRBV10-3
CDR3 DNA: TGTGCCATCAGTCGAGGGGCGGGGAGGTACAATGAGCAGTTCTTC
CDR3 protein: CAISRGAGRYNEQFF

J gene: TRBJ2-2
clone size: -
D gene: -
V gene: TRBV12-3/TRBV12-4
CDR3 DNA: TGTGCCTGCTGTGTAGGGCTCACCGGGGAGCTGTCTTTT
CDR3 protein: CACCVGLTGELSF

J gene: TRBJ1-2
clone size: -
D gene: -
V gene: TRBV7-8
CDR3 DNA: TGTGCGGGCAGCTTGGGGGCGGATGGCTACACCTTC
CDR3 protein: CAGSLGADGYTF

J gene: TRBJ2-7
clone size: many
D gene: -
V gene: TRBV4-3
CDR3 DNA: TGCGCCAGCAACCCTGATCAGGAAATCTACGAGCAGTACTTC
CDR3 protein: CASNPDQEIYEQYF

J gene: TRBJ2-3
clone size: many
D gene: TRBD1
V gene: TRBV12-3/TRBV12-4
CDR3 DNA: TGTGCCAGCAACCGGGACAGGGTCACAGATACGCAGTATTTT
CDR3 protein: CASNRDRVTDTQYF

J gene: TRBJ2-1
clone size: -
D gene: -
V gene: TRBV6-1
CDR3 DNA: TGTGCCAGCAGTGATCACGGCAAATCCTCCTACAATAAGCAGTTCTTC
CDR3 protein: CASSDHGKSSYNKQFF

J gene: TRBJ1-2
clone size: few
D gene: -
V gene: TRBV6-5
CDR3 DNA: TGTGCCGGCGGGGAAGGACAGCCCGATAGCTACACCTTC
CDR3 protein: CAGGEGQPDSYTF

J gene: TRBJ2-3
clone size: -
D gene: TRBD2
V gene: TRBV6-7
CDR3 DNA: TGTGCCAGCAGTTACAGATTTAGTGGGACTATTACAGATACGCAGTATTTT
CDR3 protein: CASSYRFSGTITDTQYF

J gene: TRBJ2-5
clone size: -
D gene: -
V gene: TRBV11-2
CDR3 DNA: TGTGCCAGCAGTAAGCGAGAGCTTAAAGAGATCCAGTACTTC
CDR3 protein: CASSKRELKEIQYF

J gene: TRBJ1-5
clone size: -
D gene: -
V gene: TRBV5-4
CDR3 DNA: TGTGCCAGCAGCTTGGATCAGGATGGTCAGCCCCAGCATTTT
CDR3 protein: CASSLDQDGQPQHF

J gene: TRBJ1-1
clone size: -
D gene: TRBD1
V gene: TRBV12-3/TRBV12-4
CDR3 DNA: TGTGGCAGCAGTTTCGCAGGGGGTGGGATCGCTATTGAAGCTTTCTTT
CDR3 protein: CGSSFAGGGIAIEAFF

J gene: TRBJ2-2
clone size: -
D gene: -
V gene: TRBV12-3/TRBV12-4
CDR3 DNA: TGTGCCAGCAATTTATCCAGGGGCATCACCGGGGAGCTGTTTTTT
CDR3 protein: CASNLSRGITGELFF

J gene: TRBJ2-1
clone size: once
D gene: TRBD2
V gene: TRBV12-3/TRBV12-4
CDR3 DNA: TGTGCCAGCAGCTTCGTGACTAGCGGGAGAGAGCAGTTCTTC
CDR3 protein: CASSFVTSGREQFF

J gene: TRBJ1-2
clone size: -
D gene: -
V gene: TRBV12-3/TRBV12-4
CDR3 DNA: TGTGCCAGCAGTTCGGGACGGCAAGGATGCCACACCTTC
CDR3 protein: CASSSGRQGCHTF

J gene: TRBJ1-1
clone size: once
D gene: -
V gene: TRBV7-9
CDR3 DNA: TGTGCCAGCAGCGGAGAGATCAGGACAGTGAACACTGAAGCTTTCTTT
CDR3 protein: CASSGEIRTVNTEAFF

J gene: TRBJ1-5
clone size: many
D gene: TRBD1
V gene: TRBV20-1
CDR3 DNA: TGCAGTGCTAGCGATTTAAGGGGTGGACAGGGTAATCAGCCCCAGCATTTT
CDR3 protein: CSASDLRGGQGNQPQHF

J gene: TRBJ2-3
clone size: -
D gene: -
V gene: TRBV29-1
CDR3 DNA: TGCAGCACCTGTAAAAGGGGGTCCACAGATACGCAGTATTTT
CDR3 protein: CSTCKRGSTDTQYF

J gene: TRBJ1-6
clone size: many
D gene: -
V gene: TRBV4-1
CDR3 DNA: TGCGCCAGCAGCCAAGACCCTCCTTCACCCCTCCACTTT
CDR3 protein: CASSQDPPSPLHF

J gene: TRBJ1-4
clone size: -
D gene: -
V gene: TRBV11-2
CDR3 DNA: TGTGCCAGCAGCCCCTCCTGGGGTCAAAAACTGTGTTTT
CDR3 protein: CASSPSWGQKLCF

J gene: TRBJ2-5
clone size: -
D gene: TRBD2
V gene: TRBV18
CDR3 DNA: TGTGCCGGCTCACCACGAGCTAGCGGAAAACAAGAGACCGAGTACTTC
CDR3 protein: CAGSPRASGKQETEYF

J gene: TRBJ2-7
clone size: -
D gene: -
V gene: TRBV11-2
CDR3 DNA: TGTGCCAGCTGCTTGGGCGGACAGACCTACGAGCAATGCTTC
CDR3 protein: CASCLGGQTYEQCF

J gene: TRBJ1-1
clone size: -
D gene: -
V gene: TRBV11-1
CDR3 DNA: TGTGCTAGCAGTTTCAGCGTCACTCAAGCTTTCTTT
CDR3 protein: CASSFSVTQAFF

J gene: TRBJ1-4
clone size: -
D gene: -
V gene: TRBV6-6
CDR3 DNA: TGTGACAGCAGCGTACACAATGAAAAACTGTTTTTT
CDR3 protein: CDSSVHNEKLFF

J gene: TRBJ2-7
clone size: few
D gene: -
V gene: TRBV5-6
CDR3 DNA: TGTGCCAGCAGAATGGGAAACTACGAGCAGTACTTC
CDR3 protein: CASRMGNYEQYF

J gene: TRBJ2-1
clone size: few
D gene: -
V gene: TRBV6-5
CDR3 DNA: TGTGCCAGCAGTAAACCCCCCACGGATGAGCAGTTCTTC
CDR3 protein: CASSKPPTDEQFF

J gene: TRBJ2-2
clone size: -
D gene: -
V gene: TRBV5-5
CDR3 DNA: TGTGCCAGCAACTTGGTTGGAGGGTGGACCGGGGAGCTGTTTTTT
CDR3 protein: CASNLVGGWTGELFF

J gene: TRBJ1-4
clone size: -
D gene: -
V gene: TRBV28
CDR3 DNA: TGTGCCAGCAGTTTAGTCGGTCCCGCAACTAATGAAAAACTGTTTTTT
CDR3 protein: CASSLVGPATNEKLFF

J gene: TRBJ2-1
clone size: -
D gene: -
V gene: TRBV12-3/TRBV12-4
CDR3 DNA: TGTGCCAGCAGTCCCAAGGGCGGGGTCACCAACAATGAGCAATTCTTC
CDR3 protein: CASSPKGGVTNNEQFF

J gene: TRBJ2-2
clone size: -
D gene: -
V gene: TRBV6-5
CDR3 DNA: TGTGCCAGGAGTTACTCTGCCAGGACGATTTTCACCGGGGAGCTGTTTTTT
CDR3 protein: CARSYSARTIFTGELFF

J gene: TRBJ2-4
clone size: once
D gene: -
V gene: TRBV12-3/TRBV12-4
CDR3 DNA: TGTGCCATCAGTTTAAAGTTTGGTCGACAAATTCAGTACTTC
CDR3 protein: CAISLKFGRQIQYF

J gene: TRBJ1-1
clone size: once
D gene: TRBD1
V gene: TRBV11-1
CDR3 DNA: TGTTCCAGCACCAGGGGACAGGGGAACACTGAAGTTTTCTTT
CDR3 protein: CSSTRGQGNTEVFF

J gene: TRBJ2-3
clone size: -
D gene: TRBD2
V gene: TRBV6-1
CDR3 DNA: TGTGCCAGCACACCCCGGACTAGCAGGTGGGCAGGCACAGATACGCAGTATTTT
CDR3 protein: CASTPRTSRWAGTDTQYF

J gene: TRBJ2-7
clone size: many
D gene: TRBD1
V gene: TRBV6-2/TRBV6-3
CDR3 DNA: TGTGCCAGCCCGACTCCGGGACAGGTCTCCTACGAGCAGTACTTC
CDR3 protein: CASPTPGQVSYEQYF

J gene: TRBJ1-1
clone size: many
D gene: -
V gene: TRBV6-5
CDR3 DNA: TGTGCCAGCAGACTCAGGGACCGAGGAGTGAACACTGAAGCTTTCTTT
CDR3 protein: CASRLRDRGVNTEAFF

J gene: TRBJ2-1
clone size: -
D gene: TRBD2
V gene: TRBV29-1
CDR3 DNA: TGCAGCGTTGATAGGTCAGGACTAGCGGGAGAGAATGGGCAGTTCTTC
CDR3 protein: CSVDRSGLAGENGQFF

J gene: TRBJ2-1
clone size: -
D gene: -
V gene: TRBV20-1
CDR3 DNA: TGCAGTGCTAGAGTGGGAAGCGGAGCCTACAATGAGCAGTTCTTC
CDR3 protein: CSARVGSGAYNEQFF

J gene: TRBJ2-1
clone size: -
D gene: -
V gene: TRBV6-2/TRBV6-3
CDR3 DNA: TGTGCCAGCAGCCCACAAAGGGGTGAGCAGCTCTTC
CDR3 protein: CASSPQRGEQLF

J gene: TRBJ2-7
clone size: once
D gene: -
V gene: TRBV21-1
CDR3 DNA: TGTGCCAGCAACAAAGGGAGAGGAACAAACCCCGTCTTCTACGAGCAGTACTTC
CDR3 protein: CASNKGRGTNPVFYEQYF

J gene: TRBJ2-7
clone size: many
D gene: -
V gene: TRBV7-9
CDR3 DNA: TGTGCCAGCAGCGCGGAGGGGAGAGAGGACGAGCAGTACTTC
CDR3 protein: CASSAEGREDEQYF

J gene: TRBJ1-5
clone size: -
D gene: -
V gene: TRBV11-2
CDR3 DNA: TGTGCCAGCAGCTTCGGGACGAGAGGCAGCAATCAGCCCCGGCATTTT
CDR3 protein: CASSFGTRGSNQPRHF

J gene: TRBJ1-2
clone size: -
D gene: -
V gene: TRBV10-2
CDR3 DNA: TGCGCCAGCGACTCTAGTTCCCCTAACTATGGCTACACCTTC
CDR3 protein: CASDSSSPNYGYTF

J gene: TRBJ2-5
clone size: -
D gene: TRBD2
V gene: TRBV11-2
CDR3 DNA: TGTGCCAGTAGCCCCGGACTAGCGGGAGGGCCAGTGGAGACCCACTACTTC
CDR3 protein: CASSPGLAGGPVETHYF

J gene: TRBJ2-7
clone size: -
D gene: -
V gene: TRBV10-3
CDR3 DNA: TGTGACATCAGTCAGGGTCCAGGGAGGGAGCAGTACTTC
CDR3 protein: CDISQGPGREQYF

J gene: TRBJ2-4
clone size: -
D gene: -
V gene: TRBV20-1
CDR3 DNA: TGCAGTGCTTGGGCCATTGTCAAAAACATTCAGTACTTC
CDR3 protein: CSAWAIVKNIQYF

J gene: TRBJ2-7
clone size: -
D gene: -
V gene: TRBV6-1
CDR3 DNA: TGTGCCAACAGGATGGGGACACTCGTTAATAAAAAGATCGAGCAGTACTTC
CDR3 protein: CANRMGTLVNKKIEQYF

J gene: TRBJ2-7
clone size: -
D gene: -
V gene: TRBV12-3/TRBV12-4
CDR3 DNA: TGTGCCAGCAATTTAGGCCTTACTGTTTGGTACTTC
CDR3 protein: CASNLGLTVWYF

J gene: TRBJ2-5
clone size: medium-sized
D gene: -
V gene: TRBV11-3
CDR3 DNA: TGTGCCAGCAGCATCGGTGGGACAAGAATCAAAGAGACCCAGTACTTC
CDR3 protein: CASSIGGTRIKETQYF